Below are 20 T cell receptor beta chains sequenced from a single sample in a study of PD-1 and CTLA-4 blockade in melanoma. Assay: immunoSEQ multiplex PCR; the TCRdb copy retains only in-frame clones and omits some. The repertoire holds fewer than 20,000 clones, under 85% seen once, with more than 15% in the top ten. This specimen was CD8+ T cells from peripheral blood, taken before anti-PD-1 treatment. These receptor sequences come from a human donor with melanoma.

This rearrangement joins TRBV11-2 to TRBJ1-2; 10 nucleotides align to TRBD1. After removal of 5 bases from V and 3 bases from J, the junction contained 12 bases not matched to a gene. Germline CDR1 and CDR2: SGHAT and FQNNGV. The CDR3 spans 17 residues. CDR3 sequence: CASSRNFRDRGDYGYTF. In DNA, the CDR3 is TGTGCCAGCAGCCGAAACTTCCGGGACAGGGGCGACTATGGCTACACCTTC.

The J gene is TRBJ2-1, the V gene TRBV7-2; D may be TRBD2 (5 bases). The CDR3 has 16 amino acids. The V gene lost 0 bases and the J gene lost 5 bases, with 14 bases spanning the gap. CDR1 and CDR2 (germline): SGHTA, FQGNSA. This CDR3 is CASSLAGSRMNNEQFF. CDR3 DNA sequence: TGTGCCAGCAGCTTAGCGGGGAGCAGGATGAACAATGAGCAGTTCTTC.

The chain joins TRBV9 to TRBJ2-1, with 7 bases aligning to TRBD2. The V and J ends lost 0 bases and 3 bases, in that order; junction bases with no gene match: 6. CDR1 and CDR2 from the germline V gene are SGDLS and YYNGEE. CDR3 length equals 16 residues. This CDR3 reads CASSVGASGSYNEQFF. The CDR3 coding sequence is TGTGCCAGCAGCGTAGGGGCTAGCGGAAGCTACAATGAGCAGTTCTTC.

The chain employs TRBV3-1 (or the pseudogene TRBV3-2) and TRBJ1-2; D might be TRBD1 (6 bases). Between the trimmed V and J ends, which lost 0 bases and 8 bases, there was a span of 13 bases. The CDR3 sequence is 14 residues long. Germline loops: CDR1 LGHDT, CDR2 YNNKEL (reference sequence). The DNA of the CDR3 is TGTGCCAGCAGCCAAGATCGGGGGGCGTGGGGCTACACCTTC. Amino acid sequence: CASSQDRGAWGYTF.

The CDR3: CASSTQGVAFF. CDR3 nucleotide sequence: TGTGCCAGCAGCACCCAGGGGGTAGCTTTCTTT. The rearrangement uses TRBV6-5 and TRBJ1-1; 7 bases fit TRBD1. This CDR3 is built from 11 residues. V dropped 6 bases and J dropped 10; count of bases not matched to a gene: 5. CDR1 MNHEY and CDR2 SVGAGI come from the germline V gene.

The V and J genes are TRBV6-6 and TRBJ1-2, with 9 bases aligning to TRBD1. The CDR3 extends over 15 amino acids. The V gene end was trimmed by 7 bases and the J gene end by 8 bases; junction bases not matched to a gene: 14. Germline values: CDR1 MNHNY, CDR2 SVGAGI (reference sequence). As DNA, the CDR3 is TGTGCCAGCACTCCCAGGGATGAGACAGGGGGGGGCTACACCTTC. This codes for CASTPRDETGGGYTF.

The chain uses TRBV4-1 and TRBJ1-1; TRBD1 might be the D (5 bases). The germline V and J ends were trimmed by 4 bases and 4 bases, with 10 bases remaining between them. This CDR3 spans 13 amino acids. CDR1 is MGHRA, CDR2 YSYEKL, per germline. The CDR3 reads CASSRFGGTEAFF. The CDR3 nucleotides are TGCGCCAGCAGCCGCTTCGGGGGCACTGAAGCTTTCTTT.

The table lists this clone with a few counts. The genes are TRBV5-5 and TRBJ1-1; 7 nucleotides align to TRBD1. The CDR3 totals 11 residues. Germline V gene sequence: CDR1 SGHKS, CDR2 YYEKEE (reference sequence). V trimming: 0 bases; J trimming: 10 bases; junction bases outside the gene matches: 0. The CDR3 is CASSLGQGAFF. As DNA, the CDR3 is TGTGCCAGCAGCTTGGGACAGGGAGCTTTCTTT.

The V gene is TRBV18, the J gene TRBJ2-2, with a tentative D call TRBD2 (6 bases). The V end was cut by 1 base, the J end by 4 bases, with 16 bases between. This CDR3 region has 17 residues. CDR1 is KGHSH and CDR2 is LQKENI in the germline V gene. Here the CDR3 DNA reads TGTGCCAGCTCACCACGACTAGGAGGGGAGTTCACCGGGGAGCTGTTTTTT. This sequence encodes CASSPRLGGEFTGELFF.

The V call is TRBV6-5, the J call TRBJ1-2; tentative D call: TRBD1 (5 bases). The V gene lost 7 bases and the J gene lost 4 bases, with 10 bases spanning the gap. Per germline, CDR1 MNHEY and CDR2 SVGAGI. CDR3 length: 12 residues. CDR3 residues: CASIHDSYGYTF. As DNA, the CDR3 is TGTGCCAGCATTCATGACAGCTATGGCTACACCTTC.

This clone was recorded a few times. The V and J genes are TRBV7-2 and TRBJ2-3; 8 bases match TRBD2. Germline assignment: CDR1 SGHTA and CDR2 FQGNSA. Trimming at V came to 5 bases and at J to 4 bases, leaving 8 bases not matched to a gene. The CDR3 extends over 15 amino acids. CDR3 in DNA: TGTGCCAGCAGCCCAAGCGGGGGAAGGGCAGATACGCAGTATTTT. Translated: CASSPSGGRADTQYF.

The rearrangement links TRBV19 to TRBJ2-1, with D uncertain. The germline V gene encodes CDR1 LNHDA and CDR2 SQIVND (reference sequence). V lost 6 bases and J lost 6, with 12 bases in between. This CDR3 region has 13 residues. CDR3: CASRLKGSNEQFF. CDR3 DNA: TGTGCCAGTAGGCTCAAGGGTAGCAATGAGCAGTTCTTC.

This clone appeared a few times. The rearrangement uses TRBV4-2 and TRBJ2-7, with 7 bases identical to TRBD2. In germline, CDR1 is LGHNA, CDR2 YNFKEQ. This CDR3 is built from 17 residues. Trimming removed 0 bases from V and 3 bases from J; junction bases left unmatched: 11. The CDR3 spells CASSQETSRMGRYEQYF. The CDR3, as DNA: TGTGCCAGCAGCCAAGAGACTAGCAGGATGGGGCGCTACGAGCAGTACTTC.

This chain connects TRBV4-1 to TRBJ1-4; D gene uncertain. The CDR3 sequence is 10 residues long. V lost 9 bases, J lost 7 bases, and 6 bases lay in between. Germline V gene sequence: CDR1 MGHRA, CDR2 YSYEKL. The CDR3 reads CASRGEKLFF. In nucleotides, the CDR3 is TGCGCCAGTCGGGGTGAAAAACTGTTTTTT.

A single count supports this clone. The chain couples TRBV2 to TRBJ2-3, with D possibly being TRBD2 (5 bases). The CDR3 length is 18 residues. The V gene's germline CDR1 is SNHLY and CDR2 FYNNEI. V lost 7 bases to trimming and J lost 4 bases, with 27 bases between them. This CDR3 is CASTLPTSIMSKADTQYF. The CDR3 bases are TGTGCCAGCACGCTCCCAACTAGTATAATGTCGAAAGCAGATACGCAGTATTTT.

The chain carries TRBV5-8 and TRBJ2-1; 16 bases fit TRBD2. The CDR3 has 18 amino acids. Germline CDR1 reads SGHTS; CDR2 reads YDEGEE. J was trimmed by 0 bases and V by 3 bases; bases with no gene match: 3. This CDR3 reads CASSWGTSGRGSYNEQFF. CDR3 nucleotide sequence: TGTGCCAGCAGCTGGGGGACTAGCGGGAGGGGCTCCTACAATGAGCAGTTCTTC.

The chain uses TRBV5-5 and TRBJ1-5, with a tentative D call TRBD1 (5 bases). In germline, CDR1 is SGHKS, CDR2 YYEKEE (reference sequence). This CDR3 comprises 16 residues. Between the trimmed V and J ends, which lost 2 bases and 6 bases, there was a span of 18 bases. The CDR3 nucleotides read TGTGCCAGCAGCTTACGTTGGCAGGGTGGTGTTCAGCCCCAGCATTTT. This codes for CASSLRWQGGVQPQHF.

This clone was counted a few times. The rearrangement joins TRBV19 to TRBJ1-2; maybe TRBD1 (6 bases). Per germline, CDR1 LNHDA and CDR2 SQIVND (reference sequence). This CDR3 contains 15 residues. Trimming pared 5 bases from V and 3 bases from J, leaving 16 bases between. CDR3 sequence (DNA): TGTGCCAGTAGTGATCGGGAGGGGGACTACTATGGCTACACCTTC. This sequence encodes CASSDREGDYYGYTF.

This chain links TRBV5-6 with TRBJ2-1, with 7 positions matching TRBD1. The CDR3 is made up of 16 amino acids. The ends lost 4 bases at V and 0 bases at J; junction bases unmatched: 7. Germline-derived CDR1 and CDR2 are SGHDT and YYEEEE. CDR3 in amino acids: CASSVRQGSSYNEQFF. The DNA for the CDR3 is TGTGCCAGCAGCGTTAGACAGGGAAGCTCCTACAATGAGCAGTTCTTC.

V gene TRBV27 combines with J gene TRBJ2-7, with D tentatively TRBD1 or TRBD2 (5 bases each). The CDR3 is 13 residues long. CDR1 is MNHEY and CDR2 is SMNVEV in the germline V gene (reference sequence). V was cut by 3 bases and J by 3 bases, with 9 bases left in between. The CDR3 nucleotides are TGTGCCAGCAGTTTGGGGGAGCTCTACGAGCAGTACTTC. Translating gives CASSLGELYEQYF.